This T cell receptor beta chain emerged from a study of T cell changes during pregnancy in multiple sclerosis. In its sample, this clone was seen a few times. Sequenced by immunoSEQ multiplex PCR; TCRdb stores in-frame clones only, minus some. The data contain 70,000 to 80,000 clones, approximately 90% of them singletons. CDR1 is LNHDA and CDR2 is SQIVND in the germline V gene (reference sequence). J gave up 3 bases and V 5 bases, and 8 bases lay outside the gene matches. The CDR3 spans 16 residues. The sequence derives from a female donor with multiple sclerosis, enrolled in a pregnancy study. The genes are TRBV19 and TRBJ1-5; 9 nucleotides line up with TRBD1. Sequenced here: CD4+ T cells from peripheral blood mononuclear cells, sampled before pregnancy. CDR3 nucleotides: TGTGCCAGTAGTCTGGGACAGGGACCCCCCAATCAGCCCCAGCATTTT. Translated, it gives CASSLGQGPPNQPQHF.